This T cell receptor beta chain was recorded in a study of neoadjuvant nivolumab and ipilimumab in lung cancer. Overall study results and limits: Compared with tumor-adjacent uninvolved lung, resected tumors showed greater richness and clonality. A small number of samples were TCR sequenced. From pretherapy to surgery, tumor richness and clonality rose with dual therapy. Pretherapy blood TCR richness correlated positively with resected tumor richness.

Concerning this clone: What it binds is not known.

The V gene lost 3 bases and the J gene lost 2 bases, with 14 bases spanning the gap. Germline CDR1 and CDR2: SQVTM and ANQGSEA. The CDR3 is 14 residues long. Sequencing used immunoSEQ multiplex PCR; TCRdb keeps in-frame clones, though not all of them. The table includes 40,000 to 60,000 clones, roughly 91% detected once. The source is an adult with non-small cell lung cancer. Some clones in this sample may be carry-over from other donors' samples. The sequencing here drew on blood, taken before neoadjuvant nivolumab, alone or with ipilimumab. V and J are TRBV29-1 and TRBJ2-7; the D call may be TRBD1 or TRBD2 (6 bases each). The CDR3 DNA is TGCAGCGTTGACGAGGGGGGTAGCCCCTACGAGCAGTACTTC. It codes for CSVDEGGSPYEQYF.